The T cell receptor (beta chain) described here comes from a study of blood T cell repertoires in COVID-19. Across the study: The United States, Italy and Spain supplied acute and convalescent COVID-19 samples.

The data were produced by immunoSEQ multiplex PCR, yet TCRdb's version contains in-frame clones alone and is incomplete. Seen here are about 270,000 clones, more than 75% observed once, and the top ten hold about 2.1%. This clone was observed a single time. J was trimmed by 3 bases and V by 4 bases; bases with no gene match: 4. Germline CDR1 is MNHEY and CDR2 is SVGAGI. CDR3 length: 14 amino acids. Sequencing input: PBMCs or T cells enriched from blood (not recorded which). This receptor was identified in a woman aged 40 to 50 with acute COVID-19. The chain combines TRBV6-5 with TRBJ1-2; TRBD1 matches 8 bases. The CDR3 here is CASSLQGGHYGYTF. CDR3 coding DNA: TGTGCCAGCAGTTTACAGGGGGGGCACTATGGCTACACCTTC.